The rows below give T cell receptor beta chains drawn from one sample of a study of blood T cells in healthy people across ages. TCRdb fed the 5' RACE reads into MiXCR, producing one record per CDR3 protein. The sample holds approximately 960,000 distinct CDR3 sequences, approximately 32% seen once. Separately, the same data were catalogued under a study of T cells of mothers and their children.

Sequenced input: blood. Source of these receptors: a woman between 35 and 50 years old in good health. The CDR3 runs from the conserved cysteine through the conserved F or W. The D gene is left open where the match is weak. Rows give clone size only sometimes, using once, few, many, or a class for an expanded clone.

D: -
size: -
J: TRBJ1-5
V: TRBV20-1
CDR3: CGVGRKNQPQHF
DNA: TGCGGTGTTGGCCGGAAGAATCAGCCCCAGCATTTT

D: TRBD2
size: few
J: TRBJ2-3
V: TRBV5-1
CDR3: CASSLMSSGGSTDTQYF
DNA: TGCGCCAGCAGCTTGATGTCTAGCGGGGGGAGCACAGATACGCAGTATTTT

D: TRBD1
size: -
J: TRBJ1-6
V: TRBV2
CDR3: CASTIDRGGPPLHF
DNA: TGTGCCAGCACTATAGACAGGGGGGGTCCACCCCTCCACTTT

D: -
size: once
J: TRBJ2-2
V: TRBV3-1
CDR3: CASSQVVTPNTGELFF
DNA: TGTGCCAGCAGCCAAGTAGTGACACCTAACACCGGGGAGCTGTTTTTT

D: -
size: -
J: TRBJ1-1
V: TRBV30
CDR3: CAWSQGNTEAFF
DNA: TGTGCCTGGAGTCAGGGGAACACTGAAGCTTTCTTT

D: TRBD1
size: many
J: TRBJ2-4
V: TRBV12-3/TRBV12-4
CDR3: CASSFHRGVQQLIQYF
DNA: TGTGCCAGCAGTTTCCACAGGGGGGTCCAACAACTTATTCAGTACTTC

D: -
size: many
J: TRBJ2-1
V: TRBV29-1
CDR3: CSVGTFGPEQFF
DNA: TGCAGCGTCGGGACTTTCGGGCCTGAGCAGTTCTTC

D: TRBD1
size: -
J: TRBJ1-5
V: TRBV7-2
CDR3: CASSRQGYNQPQHF
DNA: TGTGCCAGCAGCCGACAGGGTTACAATCAGCCCCAGCATTTT

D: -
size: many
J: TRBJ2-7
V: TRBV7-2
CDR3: CASSPTVGTGSYEQYF
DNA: TGTGCCAGCAGCCCGACAGTCGGGACTGGCTCCTACGAGCAGTACTTC

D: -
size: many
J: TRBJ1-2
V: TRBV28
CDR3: CASSQYPAYGYTF
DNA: TGTGCCAGCAGTCAGTACCCCGCCTATGGCTACACCTTC

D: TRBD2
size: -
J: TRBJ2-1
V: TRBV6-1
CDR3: CASSVRAGGYSSYNEQFF
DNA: TGTGCCAGCAGTGTTAGAGCGGGGGGTTACAGCTCCTACAATGAGCAGTTCTTC

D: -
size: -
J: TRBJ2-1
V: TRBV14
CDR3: CASSRGYNNEQFF
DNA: TGTGCCAGCAGCCGAGGTTACAACAATGAGCAGTTCTTC

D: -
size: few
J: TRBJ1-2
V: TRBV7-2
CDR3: CASSLSGRHGGTF
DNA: TGTGCCAGCAGCTTAAGTGGCCGACATGGCGGCACCTTC

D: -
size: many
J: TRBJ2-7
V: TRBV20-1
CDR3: CSARVHDYEQYF
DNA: TGCAGTGCTAGAGTTCATGATTACGAGCAGTACTTC

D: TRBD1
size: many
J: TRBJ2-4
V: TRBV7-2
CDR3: CASSPGTGGKNIQYF
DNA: TGTGCCAGCAGCCCAGGGACAGGGGGCAAAAACATTCAGTACTTC

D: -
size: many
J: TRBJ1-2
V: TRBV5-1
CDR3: CASSPGDGSYGYTF
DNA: TGCGCCAGCAGCCCCGGGGACGGAAGCTATGGCTACACCTTC

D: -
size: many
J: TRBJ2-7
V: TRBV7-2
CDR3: CASSYGRTSSYEQYF
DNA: TGTGCCAGCAGCTACGGTAGGACCAGCTCCTACGAGCAGTACTTC

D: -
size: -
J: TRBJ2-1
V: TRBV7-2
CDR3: CASSFYINEQFF
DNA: TGTGCCAGCAGCTTTTATATCAATGAGCAGTTCTTC

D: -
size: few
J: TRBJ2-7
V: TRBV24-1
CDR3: CATSGQTGEQYF
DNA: TGTGCCACCAGTGGCCAAACAGGGGAGCAGTACTTC

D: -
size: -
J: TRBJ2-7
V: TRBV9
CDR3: CASSADLARGSEQYF
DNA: TGTGCCAGCAGCGCCGACCTGGCCAGGGGTTCCGAGCAGTACTTC

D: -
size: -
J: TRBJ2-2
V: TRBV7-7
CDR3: CAVRNTGELFF
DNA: TGCGCCGTGCGGAACACCGGGGAGCTGTTTTTT

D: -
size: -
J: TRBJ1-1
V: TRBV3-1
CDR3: CASSQAARGRENTEAFF
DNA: TGTGCCAGCAGCCAAGCAGCCAGGGGAAGGGAGAACACTGAAGCTTTCTTT

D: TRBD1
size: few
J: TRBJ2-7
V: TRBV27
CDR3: CASSPPPWTGAYEQYF
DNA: TGTGCCAGCAGTCCACCACCGTGGACAGGCGCCTACGAGCAGTACTTC

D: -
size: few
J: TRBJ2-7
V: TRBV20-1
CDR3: CSANHNEQYF
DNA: TGCAGTGCTAATCACAATGAGCAGTACTTC

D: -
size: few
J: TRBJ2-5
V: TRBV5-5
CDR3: CASSLDGGRETQYF
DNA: TGTGCCAGCAGCTTGGATGGGGGGAGAGAGACCCAGTACTTC

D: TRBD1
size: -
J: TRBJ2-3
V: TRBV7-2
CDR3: CASSPRDRSSHTQYF
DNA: TGTGCCAGCAGCCCCCGGGACAGGAGTTCTCATACGCAGTATTTT

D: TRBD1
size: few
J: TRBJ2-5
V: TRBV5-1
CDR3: CASSLTGGVQQETQYF
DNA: TGCGCCAGCAGCTTGACAGGGGGAGTTCAACAAGAGACCCAGTACTTC

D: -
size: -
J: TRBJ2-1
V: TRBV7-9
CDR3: CASSLRGALTNEQFF
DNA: TGTGCCAGCAGCTTAAGGGGGGCGCTAACTAATGAGCAGTTCTTC

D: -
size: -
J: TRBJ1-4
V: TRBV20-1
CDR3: CSCSRATNEKLFF
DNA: TGCAGTTGCTCGAGGGCAACTAATGAAAAACTGTTTTTT

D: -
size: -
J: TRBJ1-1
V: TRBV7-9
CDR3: CASSVQEPNTEAFF
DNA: TGTGCCAGCAGCGTACAGGAACCGAACACTGAAGCTTTCTTT

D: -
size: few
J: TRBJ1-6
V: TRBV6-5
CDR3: CASRSRQGWNSPLHF
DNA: TGTGCCAGCAGATCACGGCAGGGGTGGAATTCACCCCTCCACTTT

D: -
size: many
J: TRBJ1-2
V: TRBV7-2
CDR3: CASSLEDGLYGYTF
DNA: TGTGCCAGCAGCTTAGAGGACGGGCTCTATGGCTACACCTTC

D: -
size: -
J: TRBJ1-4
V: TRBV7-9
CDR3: CASRLPGSNEKLFF
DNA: TGTGCCAGCAGACTCCCCGGGAGTAATGAAAAACTGTTTTTT

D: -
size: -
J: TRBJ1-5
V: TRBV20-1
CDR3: CSARDEGGAGGQPQHF
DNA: TGCAGTGCTAGAGATGAGGGTGGGGCAGGAGGTCAGCCCCAGCATTTT

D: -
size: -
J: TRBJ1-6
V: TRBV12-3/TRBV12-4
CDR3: CASSVGLGPGSGNSPLHF
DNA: TGTGCCAGCAGTGTCGGGCTAGGGCCGGGTAGTGGTAATTCACCCCTCCACTTT

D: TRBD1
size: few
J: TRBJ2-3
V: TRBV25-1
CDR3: CASGTGGSTDTQYF
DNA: TGTGCCAGCGGGACAGGGGGTAGCACAGATACGCAGTATTTT

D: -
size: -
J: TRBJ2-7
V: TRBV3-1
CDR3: CASSQRPGVTYEQYF
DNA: TGTGCCAGCAGCCAAAGGCCGGGGGTTACCTACGAGCAGTACTTC

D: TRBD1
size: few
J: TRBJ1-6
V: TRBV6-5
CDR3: CASRATGGNSPLHF
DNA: TGTGCCAGCAGGGCGACAGGGGGGAATTCACCCCTCCACTTT

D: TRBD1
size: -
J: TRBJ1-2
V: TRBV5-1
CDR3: CASSLGSTGDSRCTF
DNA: TGCGCCAGCAGCTTGGGATCGACAGGGGACTCGCGCTGCACCTTC

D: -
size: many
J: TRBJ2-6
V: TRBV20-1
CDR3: CSAGPQRTPGANVLTF
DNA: TGCAGTGCTGGACCTCAACGAACGCCCGGGGCCAACGTCCTGACTTTC

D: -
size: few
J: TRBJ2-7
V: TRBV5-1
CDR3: CASSLETREAYEQYF
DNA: TGCGCCAGCAGCTTGGAGACCCGAGAGGCCTACGAGCAGTACTTC

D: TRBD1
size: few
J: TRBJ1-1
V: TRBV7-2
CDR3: CASRGQGEGTEAFF
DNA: TGTGCCAGCAGGGGACAGGGGGAGGGAACTGAAGCTTTCTTT

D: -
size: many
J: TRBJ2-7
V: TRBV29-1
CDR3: CSVSRADEQYF
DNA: TGCAGCGTTTCCAGGGCCGACGAGCAGTACTTC

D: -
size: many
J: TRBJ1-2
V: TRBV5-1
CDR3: CASSAGGEVYGYTF
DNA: TGCGCCAGCTCCGCCGGCGGGGAGGTCTATGGCTACACCTTC

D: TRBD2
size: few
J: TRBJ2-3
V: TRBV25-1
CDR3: CASSEYLLAGATDTQYF
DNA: TGTGCCAGCAGTGAATATCTCCTAGCGGGGGCCACAGATACGCAGTATTTT

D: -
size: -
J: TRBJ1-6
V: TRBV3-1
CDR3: CASSQTYDSPLHF
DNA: TGTGCCAGCAGCCAGACTTACGATTCACCCCTCCACTTT

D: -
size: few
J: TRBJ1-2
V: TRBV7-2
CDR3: CASSLTYGYTF
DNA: TGTGCCAGCAGCTTGACCTATGGCTACACCTTC

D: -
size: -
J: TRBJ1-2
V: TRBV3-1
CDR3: CASSQDIEGGGYTF
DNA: TGTGCCAGCAGCCAAGATATTGAGGGAGGTGGCTACACCTTC

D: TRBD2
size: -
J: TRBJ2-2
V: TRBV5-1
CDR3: CASSLEAAGEAGELFF
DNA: TGCGCCAGCAGCTTGGAGGCAGCGGGGGAGGCCGGGGAGCTGTTTTTT

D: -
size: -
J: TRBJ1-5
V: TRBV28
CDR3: CASTPWGSNQPQHF
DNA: TGTGCCAGCACCCCTTGGGGATCCAATCAGCCCCAGCATTTT

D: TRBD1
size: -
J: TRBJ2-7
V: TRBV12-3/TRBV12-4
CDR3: CASRPQGIGEQYF
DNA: TGTGCCAGCAGACCACAGGGGATTGGAGAGCAGTACTTC

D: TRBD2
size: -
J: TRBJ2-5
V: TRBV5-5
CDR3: CASSRQFSTAGGLGETQYF
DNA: TGTGCCAGCAGCAGACAGTTTTCTACGGCGGGGGGGCTGGGAGAGACCCAGTACTTC

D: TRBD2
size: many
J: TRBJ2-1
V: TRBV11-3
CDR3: CASSHTRTSGTYNEQFF
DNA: TGTGCCAGCAGCCACACCCGGACTAGCGGTACCTACAATGAGCAGTTCTTC

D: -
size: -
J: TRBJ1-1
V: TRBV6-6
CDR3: CASSYTMAAGRSEAFF
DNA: TGTGCCAGCAGTTACACAATGGCGGCAGGGCGATCGGAAGCTTTCTTT

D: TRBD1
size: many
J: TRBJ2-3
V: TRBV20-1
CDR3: CSAPPGGNTDTQYF
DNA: TGCAGTGCTCCCCCAGGGGGTAACACAGATACGCAGTATTTT